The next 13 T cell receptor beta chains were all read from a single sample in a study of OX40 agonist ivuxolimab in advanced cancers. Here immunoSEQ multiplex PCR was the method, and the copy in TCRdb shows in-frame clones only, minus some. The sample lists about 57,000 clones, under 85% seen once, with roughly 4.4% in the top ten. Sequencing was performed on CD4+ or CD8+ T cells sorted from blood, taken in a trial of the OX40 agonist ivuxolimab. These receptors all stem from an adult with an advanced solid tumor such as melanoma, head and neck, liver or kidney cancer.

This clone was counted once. CDR3: CASSLVGRDNEQFF. Written as DNA, the CDR3 is TGTGCCAGCAGCTTAGTTGGTAGAGACAATGAGCAGTTCTTC. This chain links TRBV7-8 with TRBJ2-1; D gene ambiguous. The V end was cut by 1 base, the J end by 5 bases, with 9 bases between. Germline CDR1 and CDR2: SGHVS and FQNEAQ. The CDR3 spans 14 residues. The variable domain in full, with the rest retrieved from reference TRBV7-8 and TRBJ2-1, is GAGVSQSPRYKVAKRGQDVALRCDPISGHVSLFWYQQALGQGPEFLTYFQNEAQLDKSGLPSDRFFAERPEGSVSTLKIQRTQQEDSAVYLCASSLVGRDNEQFFGPGTRLTVL.

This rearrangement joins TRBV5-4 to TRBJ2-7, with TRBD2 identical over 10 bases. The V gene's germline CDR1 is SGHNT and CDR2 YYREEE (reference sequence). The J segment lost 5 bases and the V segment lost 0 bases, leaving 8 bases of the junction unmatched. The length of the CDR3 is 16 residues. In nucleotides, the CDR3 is TGTGCCAGCAGCTTGGCCCTAGCGGGAGCGGTCGACGAGCAGTACTTC. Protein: CASSLALAGAVDEQYF.

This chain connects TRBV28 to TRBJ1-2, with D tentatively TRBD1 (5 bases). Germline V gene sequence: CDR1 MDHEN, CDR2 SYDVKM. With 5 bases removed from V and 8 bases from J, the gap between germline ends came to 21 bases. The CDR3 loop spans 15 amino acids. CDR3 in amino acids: CASSLPGGGSEGYTF. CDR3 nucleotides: TGTGCCAGCAGTCTACCCGGGGGTGGCTCGGAGGGCTACACCTTC.

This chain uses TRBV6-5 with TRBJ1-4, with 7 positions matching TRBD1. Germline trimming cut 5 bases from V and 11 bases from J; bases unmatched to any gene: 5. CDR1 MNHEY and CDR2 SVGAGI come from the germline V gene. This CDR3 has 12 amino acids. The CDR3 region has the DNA TGTGCCAGCAGTCTCGACAGGGACAAACTGTTTTTT. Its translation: CASSLDRDKLFF.

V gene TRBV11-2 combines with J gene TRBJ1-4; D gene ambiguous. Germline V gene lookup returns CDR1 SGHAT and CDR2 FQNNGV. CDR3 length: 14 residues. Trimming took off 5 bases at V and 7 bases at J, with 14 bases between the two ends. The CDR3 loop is CASSRAGETEKLFF. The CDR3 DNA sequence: TGTGCCAGCAGCCGGGCTGGGGAAACTGAAAAACTGTTTTTT.

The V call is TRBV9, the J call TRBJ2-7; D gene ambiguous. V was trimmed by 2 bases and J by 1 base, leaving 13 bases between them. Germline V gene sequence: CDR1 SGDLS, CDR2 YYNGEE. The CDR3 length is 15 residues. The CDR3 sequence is CASSVGMSDSYEQYF. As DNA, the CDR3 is TGTGCCAGCAGCGTCGGTATGAGCGATTCCTACGAGCAGTACTTC.

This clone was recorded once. Written as DNA, the CDR3 is TGTGCCAGCAGCTTATGGGGCGGGGGCTCTGGAAACACCATATATTTT. It encodes CASSLWGGGSGNTIYF. This rearrangement joins TRBV7-2 to TRBJ1-3; perhaps TRBD1 as D (5 bases). V was cut by 2 bases and J by 0 bases, with 11 bases left in between. The CDR3 contains 16 residues. CDR1 and CDR2 (germline): SGHTA, FQGNSA.

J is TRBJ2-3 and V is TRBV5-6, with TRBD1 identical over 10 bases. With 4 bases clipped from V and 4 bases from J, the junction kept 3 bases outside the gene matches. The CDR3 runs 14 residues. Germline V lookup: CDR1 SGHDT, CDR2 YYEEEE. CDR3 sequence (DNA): TGTGCCAGCAGCCCCGGGACAGGGGCAGATACGCAGTATTTT. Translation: CASSPGTGADTQYF.

The CDR3 DNA is TGCAGCGTTAGGACAGGGACTATGAACACTGAAGCTTTCTTT. Its protein product is CSVRTGTMNTEAFF. The chain employs TRBV29-1 and TRBJ1-1; 8 nucleotides match TRBD1. The germline gives CDR1 SQVTM, CDR2 ANQGSEA. CDR3 size: 14 residues. J gave up 0 bases and V 5 bases, and 5 bases lay outside the gene matches. Variable domain in full (rest from reference TRBV29-1 and TRBJ1-1): SAVISQKPSRDICQRGTSLTIQCQVDSQVTMMFWYRQQPGQSLTLIATANQGSEATYESGFVIDKFPISRPNLTFSTLTVSNMSPEDSSIYLCSVRTGTMNTEAFFGQGTRLTVV.

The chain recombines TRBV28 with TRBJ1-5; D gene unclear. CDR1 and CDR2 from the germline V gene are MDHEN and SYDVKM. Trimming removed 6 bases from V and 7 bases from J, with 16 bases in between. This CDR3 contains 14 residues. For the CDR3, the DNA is TGTGCCAGCAGCCCCCGGGAGGATGTACAGCCCCAGCATTTT. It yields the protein CASSPREDVQPQHF.

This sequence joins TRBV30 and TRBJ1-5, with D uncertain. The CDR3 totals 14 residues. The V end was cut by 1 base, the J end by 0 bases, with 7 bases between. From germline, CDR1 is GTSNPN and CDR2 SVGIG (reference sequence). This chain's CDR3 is CAWSDSNSNQPQHF. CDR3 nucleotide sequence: TGTGCCTGGAGTGACAGTAATAGCAATCAGCCCCAGCATTTT. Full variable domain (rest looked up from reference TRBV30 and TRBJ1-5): SQTIHQWPATLVQPVGSPLSLECTVEGTSNPNLYWYRQAAGRGLQLLFYSVGIGQISSEVPQNLSASRPQDRQFILSSKKLLLSDSGFYLCAWSDSNSNQPQHFGDGTRLSIL.

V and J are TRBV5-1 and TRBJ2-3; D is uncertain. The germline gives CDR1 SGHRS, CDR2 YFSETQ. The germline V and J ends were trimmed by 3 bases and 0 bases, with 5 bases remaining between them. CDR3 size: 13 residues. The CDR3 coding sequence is TGCGCCAGCAGCTATACTAGCACAGATACGCAGTATTTT. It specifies CASSYTSTDTQYF.

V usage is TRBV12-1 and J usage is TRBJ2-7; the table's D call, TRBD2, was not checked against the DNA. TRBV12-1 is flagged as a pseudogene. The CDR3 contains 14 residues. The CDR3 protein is CASSFRTSGHEQYF. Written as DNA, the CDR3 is TGTGCCAGCAGCTTTAGGACTAGCGGCCACGAGCAGTACTTC.